This T cell receptor beta chain derives from a study of T cells expressing NK-cell markers. Germline loops: CDR1 MGHRA, CDR2 YSYEKL. The CDR3 consists of 17 residues. One entry per CDR3 protein, without DNA, is what TCRdb gives after re-calling the 5' RACE reads. The table for this sample gives 400,000 or so distinct CDR3 sequences. General study findings and limits: Of CD8+ T cells, about 1.0-7.5% belonged to dominant NKG2C+ clonotypes in five or six donors.

Of note for this clonotype: No antigen is known for it.

This receptor was obtained from a woman aged 45 to 65 in good health. The sample consisted of blood T cells: a sorted CD56 or NKG2C T cell subset, CD4+ or CD8+ T cells, or bulk PBMC T cells (not recorded which). This sequence joins TRBV4-1 and TRBJ2-5; TCRdb designates TRBD2, a call that cannot be tested without DNA. CDR3 residues: CASSQITSGRGEETQYF.